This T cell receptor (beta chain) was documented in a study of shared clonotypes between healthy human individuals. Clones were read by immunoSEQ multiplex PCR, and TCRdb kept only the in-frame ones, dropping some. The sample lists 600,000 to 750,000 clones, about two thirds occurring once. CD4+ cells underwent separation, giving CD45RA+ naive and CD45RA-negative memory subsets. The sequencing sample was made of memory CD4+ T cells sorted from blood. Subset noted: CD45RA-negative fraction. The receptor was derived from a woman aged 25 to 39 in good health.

CDR3 sequence reads: CASSKVRDRGETQYF. In DNA, the CDR3 is TGTGCCAGCAGTAAGGTGAGGGACAGAGGAGAGACCCAGTACTTC. The rearrangement joins TRBV6-5 to TRBJ2-5, with 7 bases matching TRBD1. Germline V gene data show CDR1 as MNHEY and CDR2 as SVGAGI. Unmatched junction bases numbered 10, after V lost 5 bases and J lost 4 bases. This CDR3 comprises 15 residues.